The T cell receptor beta chain described here comes from a study of Ad26.COV2.S vaccination and SARS-CoV-2 variants. Whole-study context: Once, or twice with 56 days between doses, Ad26.COV2.S was given intramuscularly.

As for this clone: Its antigen is unknown.

TCRdb keeps only in-frame clones here, not all; method: immunoSEQ multiplex PCR. The table lists 350,000 to 400,000 clones, around 85% of them singletons. Sample treatment: some 20 received Ad26.COV2.S at low or high dose, single or two shots; several received placebo; per-sample allocation not given. All samples were drawn on day 63, counting from the first vaccine or placebo injection. Study-wide results and caveats: Whether participants received vaccine or placebo, their non-spike TCR breadth was similar. The TCR-based breadth and depth measures might underestimate overall T cell responses.

The CDR3 runs 16 residues. The V gene's germline CDR1 is MGHRA and CDR2 YSYEKL. V trimming: 3 bases; J trimming: 0 bases; junction bases outside the gene matches: 4. The sample here was peripheral blood, taken in a trial of Ad26.COV2.S vaccine versus placebo. The source is a person between 18 and 60 years old who received the Ad26.COV2.S COVID-19 vaccine or a placebo. This sequence joins TRBV4-1 and TRBJ1-3, with TRBD1 matching over 8 bases. In DNA form, the CDR3 reads TGCGCCAGCAGCCACCAGACAGGGGACTCTGGAAACACCATATATTTT. Translation gives CASSHQTGDSGNTIYF.